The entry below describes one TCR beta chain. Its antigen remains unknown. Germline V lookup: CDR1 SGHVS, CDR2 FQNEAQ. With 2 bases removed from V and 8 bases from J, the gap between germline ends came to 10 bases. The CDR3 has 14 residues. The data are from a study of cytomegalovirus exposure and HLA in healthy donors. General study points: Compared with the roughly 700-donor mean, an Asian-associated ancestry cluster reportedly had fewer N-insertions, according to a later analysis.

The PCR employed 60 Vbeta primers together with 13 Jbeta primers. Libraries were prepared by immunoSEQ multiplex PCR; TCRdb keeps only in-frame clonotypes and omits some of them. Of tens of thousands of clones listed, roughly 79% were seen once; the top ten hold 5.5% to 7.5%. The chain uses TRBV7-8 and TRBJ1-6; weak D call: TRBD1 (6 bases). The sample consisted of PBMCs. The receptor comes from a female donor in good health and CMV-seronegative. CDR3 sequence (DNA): TGTGCCAGCAGCTTAATACAGGGTGATTCACCCCTCCACTTT. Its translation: CASSLIQGDSPLHF.